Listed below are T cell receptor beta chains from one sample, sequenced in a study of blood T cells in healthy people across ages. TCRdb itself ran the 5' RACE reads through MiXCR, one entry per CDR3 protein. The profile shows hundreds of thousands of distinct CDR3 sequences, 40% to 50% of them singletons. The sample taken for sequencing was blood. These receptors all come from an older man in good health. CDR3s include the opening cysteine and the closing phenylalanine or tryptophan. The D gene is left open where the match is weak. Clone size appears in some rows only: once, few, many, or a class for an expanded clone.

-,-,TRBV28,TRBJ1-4,CASRTGLEKLFF
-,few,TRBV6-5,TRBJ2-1,CASSYSGGTAVLNNEQFF
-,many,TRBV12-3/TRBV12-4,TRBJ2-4,CASTNQQQTLAKNIQYF
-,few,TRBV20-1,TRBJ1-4,CSAPGPTGTFNEKLFF
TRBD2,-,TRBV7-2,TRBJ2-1,CASSLGSGLGRETQFF
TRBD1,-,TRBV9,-,CASSAAGQGPLYEQYF
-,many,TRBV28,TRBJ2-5,CASRALEGETQYF
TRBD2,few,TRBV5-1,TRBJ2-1,CASRERGSSYNEQFF
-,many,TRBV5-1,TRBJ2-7,CASSVRGGYEQYF
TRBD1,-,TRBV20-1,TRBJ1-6,CSATTGEGSPLHF
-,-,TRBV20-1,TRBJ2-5,CSASDGQGQYNEQYF
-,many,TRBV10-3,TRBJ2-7,CAISGQPNYEQYF
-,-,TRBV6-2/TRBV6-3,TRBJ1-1,CASSYIAMNTEAFF
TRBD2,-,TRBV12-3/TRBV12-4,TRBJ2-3,CASSTGTSGSTQYF
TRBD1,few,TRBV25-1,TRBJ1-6,CASSGTGVSPLHF
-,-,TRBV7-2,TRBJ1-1,CASSILQGLRNTEAFF
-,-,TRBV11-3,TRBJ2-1,CASSLGRGGDEQFF
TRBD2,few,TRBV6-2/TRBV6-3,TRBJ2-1,CASSYGLADIGEQFF
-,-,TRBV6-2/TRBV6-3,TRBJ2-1,CASKLVNNEQFF
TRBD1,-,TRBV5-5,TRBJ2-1,CASSLPGTQGKNEQFF
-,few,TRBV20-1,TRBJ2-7,CSARGDPTNSYEQYF
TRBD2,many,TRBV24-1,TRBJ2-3,CATSDPRAGNTDTQYF
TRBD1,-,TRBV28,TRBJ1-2,CTSSLDRGRLTF
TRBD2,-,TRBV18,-,CASSPGAGASYEQYF
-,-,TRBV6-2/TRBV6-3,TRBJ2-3,CASRIGTGTDTQYF
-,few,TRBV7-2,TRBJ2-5,CASSPIGTAGSETQYF
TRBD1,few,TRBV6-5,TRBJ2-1,CASTLDRTYNEQFF
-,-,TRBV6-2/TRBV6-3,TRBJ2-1,CASSPPAWASSYNEQFF
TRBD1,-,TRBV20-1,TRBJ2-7,CSARDRTGTVLYF
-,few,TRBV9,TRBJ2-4,CASSATGSKNIQYF
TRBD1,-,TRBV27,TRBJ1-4,CASSVDRGLEKLFF
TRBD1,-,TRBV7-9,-,CASSSSDRTGHYEQYF
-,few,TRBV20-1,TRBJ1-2,CSATSGTRNYGYTF
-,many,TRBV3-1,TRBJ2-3,CASSRRLDTQYF
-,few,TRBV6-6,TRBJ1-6,CASSLQGDPPLHF
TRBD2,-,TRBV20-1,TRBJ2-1,CSAPTSLGNEQFF
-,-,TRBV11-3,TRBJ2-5,CASSLSGQGAKTQYF
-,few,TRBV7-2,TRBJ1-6,CASSLSNRVWGSPLHF
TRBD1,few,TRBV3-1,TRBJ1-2,CASNQKGASGYTF
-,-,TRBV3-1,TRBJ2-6,CASYRPQGWGANVLTF
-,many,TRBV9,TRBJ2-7,CASSVASDSTYEQYF
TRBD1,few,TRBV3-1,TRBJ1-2,CASSQMTGAANYGYTF
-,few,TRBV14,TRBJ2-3,CASSPGTLPTDTQYF
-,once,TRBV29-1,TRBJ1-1,CSADRDGQNTEAFF
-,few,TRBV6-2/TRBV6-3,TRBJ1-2,CASSYSDPIDYGYTF
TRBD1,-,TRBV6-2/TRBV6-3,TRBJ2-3,CASRGGQVVTDTQYF
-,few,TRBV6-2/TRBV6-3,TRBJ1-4,CASSTGPGLFF
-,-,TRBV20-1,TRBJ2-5,CSGRGLQETQYF
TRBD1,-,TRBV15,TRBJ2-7,CATSKGQGLSYEQYF
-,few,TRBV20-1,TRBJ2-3,CSASRGMGGTQYF
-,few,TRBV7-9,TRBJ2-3,CASSLADPSTDTQYF
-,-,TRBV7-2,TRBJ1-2,CASSLQDGFYGYTF
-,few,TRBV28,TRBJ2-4,CASSLEGISKNIQYF
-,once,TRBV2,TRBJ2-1,CASSESWTAYNEQLF
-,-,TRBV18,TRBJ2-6,CASSPVGTGANVLTF
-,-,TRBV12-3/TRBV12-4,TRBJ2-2,CASLKGTVGELFF
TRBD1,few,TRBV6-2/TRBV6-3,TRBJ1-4,CASSDRETSDNEKLFF
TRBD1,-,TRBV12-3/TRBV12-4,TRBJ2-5,CASRTGGKETQYF
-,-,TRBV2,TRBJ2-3,CASSEALVAGGRTDTQYF